The entry that follows covers one T cell receptor (beta chain) sequence. Hyperthyroidism patients were newly diagnosed, had disease duration under 2 months, and were aged 18 to 65 years. The PBMCs had their origin in about 9.7 ml of fresh peripheral blood. This record comes from a study of T cells in Graves' hyperthyroidism and ophthalmopathy. Amplification yielded TCR beta CDR3 regions, with RNA transcripts as the source. TCR CDR3 underwent first-round RT-PCR with the HTBI primer set. TCRdb independently ran MiXCR on the multiplex PCR reads; one entry per CDR3 protein. This sample has 300,000 to 350,000 distinct CDR3 sequences, with approximately 15% found just once. CDR1 and CDR2 from the germline V gene are LNHDA and SQIVND (reference sequence). The CDR3 has 16 residues. Trimming pared 2 bases from V and 5 bases from J, leaving 16 bases between.

The chain combines TRBV19 with TRBJ1-5; D gene uncertain. The TCR originated in a woman younger than 45 with Graves' hyperthyroidism. The sequenced sample consisted of blood. CDR3 sequence reads: CASSIPVAVQDQPQHF. CDR3 in DNA: TGTGCCAGTAGTATACCTGTGGCCGTCCAAGATCAGCCCCAGCATTTT.